A single sample is the source of the 24 T cell receptor beta chains below, sequenced in a study of human T cells and chemical hapten exposure. TCRdb called the 5' RACE reads again in MiXCR, with one record for every CDR3 protein. The data show about 140,000 distinct CDR3 sequences, about 4% seen once. Extraction of total RNA was performed on unfractionated whole blood. The receptor source for this set is a female donor in good health.

Ten or more counts support this clonotype. The rearrangement links TRBV29-1 to TRBJ2-2, with a weak D call TRBD2 (6 bases). V lost 7 bases and J 0 bases, leaving 12 bases between the germline ends. Germline V CDR1 and CDR2: SQVTM, ANQGSEA. This CDR3 is 14 amino acids long. In DNA form, the CDR3 reads TGCAGCGGGTCCCGCGGGACGAACACCGGGGAGCTGTTTTTT. Amino acids: CSGSRGTNTGELFF.

This clonotype has a count of ten or more. This rearrangement joins TRBV4-1 to TRBJ2-3; D not certain. The germline gives CDR1 MGHRA, CDR2 YSYEKL. The CDR3 spans 13 residues. Deletions cut 1 base from V and 4 bases from J, with 6 bases between. DNA for the CDR3: TGCGCCAGCAGCCAAGTTCTGGCAGATACGCAGTATTTT. It encodes CASSQVLADTQYF.

This clonotype was picked up many times. The genes are TRBV12-3 or TRBV12-4 and TRBJ1-5; D remains unclear. The CDR3 has 13 amino acids. V was cut by 2 bases and J by 2 bases, with 4 bases left in between. The CDR3 DNA is TGTGCCAGCAGTTTATGGGGCAATCAGCCCCAGCATTTT. Translating it yields CASSLWGNQPQHF.

Many counts were recorded for this clonotype. The chain carries TRBV4-2 and TRBJ1-1; the match to TRBD1 covers 7 bases. Trimming cost V 4 bases and J 5 bases; bases outside gene matches: 10. CDR3 length: 15 amino acids. CDR1 is LGHNA and CDR2 is YNFKEQ in the germline V gene. CDR3 sequence: CASSRDRAERTEAFF. The CDR3 DNA is TGTGCCAGCAGCCGAGACAGGGCGGAGAGAACTGAAGCTTTCTTT.

In this sample, this clonotype turned up a few times. The chain is built from TRBV9 and TRBJ2-7, with 8 positions matching TRBD1. CDR3 length equals 14 residues. Germline CDR1 reads SGDLS; CDR2 reads YYNGEE. Trimming removed 3 bases from V and 6 bases from J; junction bases left unmatched: 8. CDR3 sequence reads: CASSAGTGGREQYF. In nucleotides, the CDR3 is TGTGCCAGCAGCGCCGGGACAGGAGGACGCGAGCAGTACTTC.

The table lists this clonotype with many counts. The gene calls are TRBV28 and TRBJ2-7; 11 bases agree with TRBD1. There are 14 residues in the CDR3. V lost 7 bases, J lost 4 bases, and 6 bases stayed unmatched. CDR1 is MDHEN and CDR2 is SYDVKM in the germline V gene. CDR3 DNA sequence: TGTGCCAGCACCGGGACAGGGGGAGCGTACGAGCAGTACTTC. It encodes CASTGTGGAYEQYF.

The V gene is TRBV5-1, the J gene TRBJ2-2, with 8 bases matching TRBD2. The ends lost 7 bases at V and 0 bases at J; junction bases unmatched: 2. This CDR3 region has 14 residues. Germline CDR1 reads SGHRS; CDR2 reads YFSETQ. The CDR3 bases are TGCGCCAGCCGGGAGGGAACGAACACCGGGGAGCTGTTTTTT. The encoded protein is CASREGTNTGELFF.

This clonotype occurred a few times. This chain connects TRBV7-2 to TRBJ2-3, with D possibly matching TRBD2 (5 bases). CDR1 is SGHTA and CDR2 is FQGNSA in the germline V gene. Deletions cut 2 bases from V and 1 base from J, with 10 bases between. The CDR3 has 15 amino acids. CDR3 loop: CASSLNGKRTDTQYF. As DNA, the CDR3 is TGTGCCAGCAGCTTAAACGGGAAACGCACAGATACGCAGTATTTT.

Many counts were recorded for this clonotype. The CDR3: CASSFSSGGNTGELFF. CDR3 nucleotides: TGTGCCAGCAGCTTCAGTTCAGGGGGGAACACCGGGGAGCTGTTTTTT. This chain links TRBV7-2 with TRBJ2-2; 7 bases are shared with TRBD1. This CDR3 has 16 residues. Germline-derived CDR1 and CDR2 are SGHTA and FQGNSA. Losses at the gene ends were 3 bases for V and 1 base for J; bases not matched to a gene: 5. The whole variable domain, remainder taken from reference TRBV7-2 and TRBJ2-2, is GAGVSQSPSNKVTEKGKDVELRCDPISGHTALYWYRQSLGQGLEFLIYFQGNSAPDKSGLPSDRFSAERTGGSVSTLTIQRTQQEDSAVYLCASSFSSGGNTGELFFGEGSRLTVL.

This chain uses TRBV25-1 with TRBJ1-3; no definite D call. This CDR3 comprises 16 residues. V was pared by 1 base and J by 0 bases, with 10 bases between. Germline V CDR1 and CDR2: MGHDK, SYGVNS. The CDR3 coding sequence is TGTGCCAGCAGTGAATCACCAGGACTCTCTGGAAACACCATATATTTT. It yields the protein CASSESPGLSGNTIYF.

This clonotype has at least ten counts. The chain is built from TRBV6-1 and TRBJ2-1; no clear D gene. V dropped 0 bases and J dropped 13 bases, with 7 bases sitting between them. The CDR3 spans 11 residues. Germline V gives CDR1 MNHNS, CDR2 SASEGT. The CDR3 reads CASSEALVQFF. The DNA of the CDR3 is TGTGCCAGCAGTGAAGCGCTTGTTCAGTTCTTC.

With regard to this clonotype: A much larger clonotype is one base distant, so this may be a read error. The rearrangement links TRBV15 to TRBJ2-7; 8 bases map to TRBD1. CDR1 and CDR2 from the germline V gene are LNHNV and YYDKDF (reference sequence). The junction had 11 bases not matched to a gene; V was cut back by 5 bases and J by 5 bases. There are 15 residues in the CDR3. CDR3 in DNA: TGTGCCACCAGCTCGGCGGGGACAGGACCTGACGAGCAGTACTTC. Amino acids: CATSSAGTGPDEQYF.

This clonotype was detected many times. The genes are TRBV20-1 and TRBJ1-6; D gene ambiguous. The CDR3 consists of 13 residues. V dropped 2 bases and J dropped 8 bases, with 10 bases sitting between them. Germline CDR1 DFQATT, CDR2 SNEGSKA (reference sequence). CDR3 amino acids: CSARTVTYSPLHF. The DNA for the CDR3 is TGCAGTGCTAGAACGGTGACATATTCACCCCTCCACTTT.

In this sample, this clonotype turned up many times. This chain uses TRBV12-3 or TRBV12-4 with TRBJ2-1; D is unresolved. Trimming pared 7 bases from V and 7 bases from J, leaving 11 bases between. This CDR3 spans 12 amino acids. CDR3 in amino acids: CASTLFGNEQFF. The CDR3 DNA follows: TGTGCCAGCACCCTATTCGGGAATGAGCAGTTCTTC.

To note about this clonotype: This sequence may be a read error, since a much larger clone differs from it by one base. The chain employs TRBV11-3 and TRBJ2-3, with D possibly being TRBD1 (5 bases). Germline assignment: CDR1 SGHNT and CDR2 YENEEA. Deletions cut 3 bases from V and 4 bases from J, with 11 bases between. This CDR3 has 14 residues. The CDR3 here is CASSLGRDADTQYF. The CDR3 DNA follows: TGTGCCAGCAGCTTGGGGCGAGATGCAGATACGCAGTATTTT.

The gene calls are TRBV20-1 and TRBJ1-4; 7 bases are a match to TRBD1. The CDR3 runs 14 residues. Germline assignment: CDR1 DFQATT and CDR2 SNEGSKA (reference sequence). V dropped 4 bases and J dropped 6; count of bases not matched to a gene: 8. CDR3 nucleotides: TGCAGTGCTAAAAACCGACAGGGCCATGAAAAACTGTTTTTT. Translated: CSAKNRQGHEKLFF.

This clonotype was seen repeatedly, ten times or more. V is TRBV12-3 or TRBV12-4 and J is TRBJ2-5; the D gene is possibly TRBD1 (5 bases). Trimming cost V 1 base and J 1 base, with 10 bases left between them. The CDR3 has 15 residues. CDR3 sequence (DNA): TGTGCCAGCAGTTTAGACGCAGGGTTCCAAGAGACCCAGTACTTC. It is translated as CASSLDAGFQETQYF.

The sample holds a few counts of this clonotype. The chain recombines TRBV7-6 with TRBJ1-1; D unresolved. Germline V gene sequence: CDR1 SGHVS, CDR2 FNYEAQ. Trimming stripped 5 bases from V and 3 bases from J, with 13 bases between. This CDR3 region has 14 residues. The CDR3 spells CASSPRGQHTEAFF. The CDR3 coding sequence is TGTGCCAGCAGCCCCCGAGGGCAGCACACTGAAGCTTTCTTT. Looking up the rest from reference TRBV7-6 and TRBJ1-1 gives the full variable domain: GAGVSQSPRYKVTKRGQDVALRCDPISGHVSLYWYRQALGQGPEFLTYFNYEAQQDKSGLPNDRFSAERPEGSISTLTIQRTEQRDSAMYRCASSPRGQHTEAFFGQGTRLTVV.

Details on this clonotype: It may be a read error: a sequence one base away is much more abundant. The chain recombines TRBV7-9 with TRBJ1-1; TRBD1 might be the D (5 bases). The CDR3 has 17 residues. CDR1 and CDR2 (germline): SEHNR, FQNEAQ (reference sequence). Trimming removed 3 bases at V and 1 base at J, with 18 bases between. CDR3 DNA: TGTGCCAGCAGCTTCGGGACTGACGCGTATAGGAACACTGAAGCTTTCTTT. This sequence encodes CASSFGTDAYRNTEAFF. The full variable domain, with the rest looked up from reference TRBV7-9 and TRBJ1-1, is DTGVSQNPRHKITKRGQNVTFRCDPISEHNRLYWYRQTLGQGPEFLTYFQNEAQLEKSRLLSDRFSAERPKGSFSTLEIQRTEQGDSAMYLCASSFGTDAYRNTEAFFGQGTRLTVV.

This clonotype occurred many times. This chain connects TRBV3-1 to TRBJ2-3; D possibly corresponds to TRBD2 (6 bases). This CDR3 is 15 amino acids long. V was clipped by 0 bases and J by 6 bases, with 13 bases between them. Germline V gives CDR1 LGHDT, CDR2 YNNKEL (reference sequence). CDR3 region: CASSQDRLAVDTQYF. CDR3 sequence (DNA): TGTGCCAGCAGCCAAGATAGGTTAGCGGTTGATACGCAGTATTTT.

This clonotype was recorded at least ten times. The chain uses TRBV12-3 or TRBV12-4 and TRBJ1-5; a possible D gene is TRBD1 (6 bases). V lost 3 bases to trimming and J lost 4 bases, with 10 bases between them. CDR3 length: 14 residues. CDR3 DNA sequence: TGTGCCAGCAGTTTTACAGGGAATAATCAGCCCCAGCATTTT. It codes for CASSFTGNNQPQHF.

This clonotype was counted ten times or more. The chain links TRBV5-1 to TRBJ1-1; 7 bases align to TRBD1. This CDR3 comprises 15 residues. Germline V gene lookup returns CDR1 SGHRS and CDR2 YFSETQ. V trimming: 2 bases; J trimming: 4 bases; junction bases outside the gene matches: 8. CDR3 nucleotides: TGCGCCAGCAGCTTTACAGGGGATGTGGTCACTGAAGCTTTCTTT. Translating it yields CASSFTGDVVTEAFF. Using reference TRBV5-1 and TRBJ1-1 for the parts outside the CDR3, the full variable domain is KAGVTQTPRYLIKTRGQQVTLSCSPISGHRSVSWYQQTPGQGLQFLFEYFSETQRNKGNFPGRFSGRQFSNSRSEMNVSTLELGDSALYLCASSFTGDVVTEAFFGQGTRLTVV.

This clonotype was counted many times. The V call is TRBV20-1, the J call TRBJ1-2; D is ambiguous. This CDR3 spans 13 amino acids. In germline, CDR1 is DFQATT, CDR2 SNEGSKA (reference sequence). V lost 3 bases and J 0 bases, leaving 8 bases between the germline ends. This chain's CDR3 is CSASRVANYGYTF. CDR3 nucleotide sequence: TGCAGTGCTAGCCGGGTGGCTAACTATGGCTACACCTTC.

This clonotype has at least ten counts. The chain employs TRBV7-8 and TRBJ1-6; D call uncertain. The CDR3 has 16 residues. From germline, CDR1 is SGHVS and CDR2 FQNEAQ. V dropped 2 bases and J dropped 0 bases, with 8 bases sitting between them. CDR3 nucleotides: TGTGCCAGCAGCTTAATGGGGATCTCCTATAATTCACCCCTCCACTTT. It yields the protein CASSLMGISYNSPLHF.